The rows below give T cell receptor beta chains drawn from one sample of a study of T cell responses to AZD1222 COVID-19 vaccine. The protocol was immunoSEQ multiplex PCR, while the TCRdb copy is restricted to in-frame clones and leaves out a portion. The sample carries 95,000 to 150,000 clones, around 93% recorded once. Here the sequenced sample was peripheral blood, taken on day 0 of AZD1222 vaccination. The receptors derive from an adult in good health. CDR3s include the opening cysteine and the closing phenylalanine or tryptophan. The D gene is left open where the match is weak. A row's size may be missing; if present it is once, few, many or a size class.

CDR3aa	CDR3nt	abundance	d_gene	v_gene	j_gene
CASSSPLVGSNVLTF	TGTGCCAGCAGTTCTCCTTTAGTGGGCAGTAACGTCCTGACTTTC	-	-	TRBV6-1	TRBJ2-6
CASSIGQSRSYEQYF	TGTGCCAGCAGCATCGGACAGAGCCGTTCCTACGAGCAGTACTTC	-	-	TRBV11-2	TRBJ2-7
CASSSLAGGPGGTDTQYF	TGTGCCAGCAGTTCGCTAGCGGGAGGCCCGGGGGGCACAGATACGCAGTATTTT	-	TRBD2	TRBV28	TRBJ2-3
CASRSGGNTEAFF	TGTGCCAGCAGGTCCGGGGGGAACACTGAAGCTTTCTTT	once	-	TRBV6-6	TRBJ1-1
CASSYPYGEQFF	TGTGCCAGCAGTTACCCCTACGGTGAGCAGTTCTTC	once	-	TRBV6-2/TRBV6-3	TRBJ2-1
CASREPYANYGYTF	TGTGCCAGCAGGGAGCCGTACGCTAACTATGGCTACACCTTC	-	-	TRBV7-8	TRBJ1-2
CASSARGGGNNSPLHF	TGTGCCAGCAGTGCCCGAGGGGGGGGGAATAATTCACCCCTCCACTTT	-	-	TRBV6-1	TRBJ1-6
CASSDLPGEDEQFF	TGTGCCAGCAGCGATCTCCCAGGGGAAGATGAGCAGTTCTTC	-	-	TRBV9	TRBJ2-1
CASSLGRGLGNTIYF	TGTGCCAGCAGCTTAGGGAGGGGGCTAGGAAACACCATATATTTT	-	TRBD1	TRBV7-2	TRBJ1-3
CASSFGTGLGYTF	TGTGCCAGCAGCTTTGGGACAGGGTTGGGCTACACCTTC	-	TRBD1	TRBV7-2	TRBJ1-2
CAWSPLGTAGYNEQFF	TGTGCCTGGAGCCCCCTAGGGACAGCGGGATACAATGAGCAGTTCTTC	-	-	TRBV30	TRBJ2-1
CAWSPKTGSLYEHNYGYTF	TGTGCCTGGAGTCCGAAAACCGGGAGCCTTTACGAACATAACTATGGCTACACCTTC	few	-	TRBV30	TRBJ1-2
CAWSADRVGGYTF	TGTGCCTGGAGTGCAGACAGGGTTGGCGGCTACACCTTC	-	TRBD1	TRBV30	TRBJ1-2
CASQDYNSPLHF	TGTGCCAGTCAAGATTATAATTCACCCCTCCACTTT	-	-	TRBV2	TRBJ1-6
CASSGSVQYF	TGTGCCAGCAGCGGATCAGTGCAGTATTTT	-	-	TRBV9	TRBJ2-3
CASRGQGIGYNEQFF	TGTGCCAGCAGGGGACAGGGGATCGGCTACAATGAGCAGTTCTTC	-	TRBD1	TRBV6-5	TRBJ2-1
CASSAGQGDTGELFF	TGCGCCAGCAGCGCCGGACAGGGGGACACCGGGGAGCTGTTTTTT	-	TRBD1	TRBV5-1	TRBJ2-2
CANRQGGGYTF	TGTGCCAACCGACAGGGGGGCGGCTACACCTTC	-	TRBD1	TRBV6-5	TRBJ1-2
CASSYGRRGTIGANVLTF	TGTGCCAGCAGTTATGGTCGACGCGGGACTATTGGGGCCAACGTCCTGACTTTC	-	TRBD2	TRBV6-2/TRBV6-3	TRBJ2-6
CASRSGQGANNEQFF	TGTGCCAGCAGGTCGGGACAGGGGGCGAATAATGAGCAGTTCTTC	-	TRBD1	TRBV5-4	TRBJ2-1
CASRQNWGGDTGELFF	TGCGCCAGCAGGCAGAACTGGGGCGGGGACACCGGGGAGCTGTTTTTT	-	-	TRBV5-1	TRBJ2-2
CASSPRSYGYTF	TGTGCCAGCAGCCCCAGGAGTTATGGCTACACCTTC	-	-	TRBV5-8	TRBJ1-2
CASTRTAGGLGANVLTF	TGTGCCAGCACCCGGACCGCCGGGGGCCTCGGGGCCAACGTCCTGACTTTC	-	-	TRBV7-9	TRBJ2-6
CASSLAGADYNEQFF	TGTGCCAGCAGTCTAGCGGGAGCGGACTACAATGAGCAGTTCTTC	-	TRBD2	TRBV6-5	TRBJ2-1
CAISTDPQFGTDTQYF	TGTGCCATCAGTACCGACCCCCAGTTCGGCACAGATACGCAGTATTTT	-	-	TRBV10-3	TRBJ2-3
CSVRDRVGHYGYTF	TGCAGCGTTAGGGACAGGGTGGGCCACTATGGCTACACCTTC	once	TRBD1	TRBV29-1	TRBJ1-2
CASRDGQSYEQYF	TGTGCCAGCAGGGACGGACAGTCCTACGAGCAGTACTTC	-	-	TRBV12-3/TRBV12-4	TRBJ2-7
CASSLAASGGQTRPTF	TGTGCCAGCAGCTTAGCAGCGTCCGGAGGACAAACAAGACCCACCTTC	-	-	TRBV11-1	TRBJ1-2
CASSQLLGALNTEAFF	TGTGCCAGCAGCCAATTATTGGGGGCCCTGAACACTGAAGCTTTCTTT	-	-	TRBV4-2	TRBJ1-1
CASSSIPPGLVDSEQYF	TGTGCCAGCAGCTCCATCCCCCCGGGACTAGTCGACTCCGAGCAGTACTTC	-	TRBD2	TRBV5-5	TRBJ2-7
CASSSLASGSLGGTDTQYF	TGTGCCAGCAGCAGTTTGGCTAGCGGGAGCCTGGGGGGCACAGATACGCAGTATTTT	once	-	TRBV21-1	TRBJ2-3
CASSLSLGWNQPQHF	TGTGCCAGCAGTTTATCGTTGGGCTGGAATCAGCCCCAGCATTTT	-	-	TRBV27	TRBJ1-5
CATSGVVPDTQYF	TGTGCCACCTCTGGGGTAGTGCCAGATACGCAGTATTTT	-	-	TRBV10-3	TRBJ2-3
CASSLVGATGDTQYF	TGCGCCAGCAGTCTCGTAGGCGCTACGGGAGATACGCAGTATTTT	-	-	TRBV5-1	TRBJ2-3
CSASDLSASGSYNEQFF	TGCAGTGCTAGTGACCTCTCGGCTAGCGGGAGCTACAATGAGCAGTTCTTC	-	TRBD2	TRBV20-1	TRBJ2-1